This T cell receptor beta chain was documented in a study of blood T cell repertoires in COVID-19 (dated by TCRdb to about 2020). Regarding the research as a whole: Samples from collaborators originated in the United States, Italy and Spain and spanned both the acute and convalescent phases of COVID-19. The material from the prospective study consisted of cDNA or gDNA derived from T cells, B-cell-depleted T cells, or PBMCs. Deeply sampled blood TCRbeta repertoires from subjects exposed to, actively infected with, or recovered from COVID-19 were included in the dataset. A freely available public database, intended as a resource for researchers studying the immune response to SARS-CoV-2, is where the repertoires were released. Samples were obtained from the ongoing ImmuneRACE study (first 160 participants) and from some 1,300 subjects provided by 6 global collaborators. Nearly every sample came with metadata listing a de-identified subject ID, COVID-19 status, age in years and sex. Where available, HLA class I and class II types were taken from metadata supplied by the sample provider and were not determined by assay-based typing. The paper as a whole reports these results and caveats: Clinical and demographic metadata were provided uncurated, with the amount varying by source and participant.

Concerning this clone itself: What antigen it recognizes has not been identified. No per-base quality is available; no much larger clone lies one base away.

TCRbeta CDR3 regions were amplified from genomic DNA by means of the immunoSEQ Assay, a bias-controlled multiplex PCR. The study's own analysis went as follows. Nucleated cell counts per sample were estimated from amplification of reference gene primers within the assay. Sequence reads were collapsed and filtered to measure the absolute abundance of every unique TCRbeta CDR3 rearrangement. For each sample, productive Simpson clonality was calculated by taking the square root of Simpson's diversity index across productive rearrangements. The clones in this table, taken by TCRdb from immuneACCESS, are in-frame only. Not every clone is retained; where verified, under half of the shortfall comes from an unresolved V gene, and the cause of the rest is unknown. The DNA was the basis for D and trimming; V, J and clone size are from that table. The sample table shows about 180,000 clones, and roughly 87% are seen once. The top ten clones comprise roughly 9% of the sample.

The collaborating institutions used their own protocols to collect whole blood in K2EDTA tubes. For TCRbeta analysis, collaborators shipped samples in one of three forms: frozen whole blood, isolated PBMCs, or DNA extracted from either of those sample types. Sequencing was performed on peripheral blood. This TCR came from a woman aged 70-85 years with acute or convalescent COVID-19.

The CDR3 sequence is CASSLFSGGGHTQYF. In nucleotides, the sequence is TGTGCCAGCAGCTTATTCTCCGGGGGGGGCCATACGCAGTATTTT. Here the chain combines TRBV7-2 and TRBJ2-3, with TRBD2 matching 8 junction bases. The CDR3 contains 15 residues, cysteine and phenylalanine counted. Only the CDR3 region is kept as DNA, spanning 45 bases read in frame from base 1. The germline V gene specifies SGHTA as CDR1 and FQGNSA as CDR2. Compared with germline, V lacks 2 bases and J lacks 7 bases; bases without a gene match: 8.